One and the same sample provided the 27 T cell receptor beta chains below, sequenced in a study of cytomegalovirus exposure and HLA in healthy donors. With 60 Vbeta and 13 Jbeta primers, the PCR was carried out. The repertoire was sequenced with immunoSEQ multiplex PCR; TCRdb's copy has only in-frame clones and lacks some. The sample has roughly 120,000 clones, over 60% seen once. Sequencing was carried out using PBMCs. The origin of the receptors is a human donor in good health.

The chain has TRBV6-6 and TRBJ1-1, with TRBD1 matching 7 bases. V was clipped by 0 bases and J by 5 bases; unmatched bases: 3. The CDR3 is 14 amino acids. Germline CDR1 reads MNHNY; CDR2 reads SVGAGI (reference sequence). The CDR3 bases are TGTGCCAGCAGTTACTCGACAGGGAGGACTGAAGCTTTCTTT. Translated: CASSYSTGRTEAFF.

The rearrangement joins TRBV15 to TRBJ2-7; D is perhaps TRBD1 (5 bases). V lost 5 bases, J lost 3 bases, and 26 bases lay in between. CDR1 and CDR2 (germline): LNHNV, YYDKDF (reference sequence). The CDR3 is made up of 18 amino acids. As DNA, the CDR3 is TGTGCCACCAGCCCTCCGCCGCAAACTGGGGCCTCGTTCTACGAGCAGTACTTC. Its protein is CATSPPPQTGASFYEQYF.

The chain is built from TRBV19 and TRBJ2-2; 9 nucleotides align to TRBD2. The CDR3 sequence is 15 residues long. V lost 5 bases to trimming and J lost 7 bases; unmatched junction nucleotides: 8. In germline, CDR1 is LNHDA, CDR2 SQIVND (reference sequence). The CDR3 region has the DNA TGTGCCAGTAGTTTTGCTAGCGGGATAAGCGGGGAGCTGTTTTTT. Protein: CASSFASGISGELFF.

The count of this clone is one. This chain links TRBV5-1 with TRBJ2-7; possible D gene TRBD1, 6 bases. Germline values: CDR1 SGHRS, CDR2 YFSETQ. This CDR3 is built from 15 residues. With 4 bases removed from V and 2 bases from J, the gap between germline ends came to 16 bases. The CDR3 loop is CASSSEGDIAYEQYF. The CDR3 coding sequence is TGCGCCAGCAGCAGTGAGGGGGACATAGCCTACGAGCAGTACTTC.

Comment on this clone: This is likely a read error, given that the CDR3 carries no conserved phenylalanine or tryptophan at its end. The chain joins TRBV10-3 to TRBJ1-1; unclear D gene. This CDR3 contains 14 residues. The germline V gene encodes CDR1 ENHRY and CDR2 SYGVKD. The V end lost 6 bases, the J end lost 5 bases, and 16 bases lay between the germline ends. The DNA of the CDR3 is TGTGCCATCAGCGACCCTGGGCGGGGAACTGAAGCTTTCTCT. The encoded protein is CAISDPGRGTEAFS.

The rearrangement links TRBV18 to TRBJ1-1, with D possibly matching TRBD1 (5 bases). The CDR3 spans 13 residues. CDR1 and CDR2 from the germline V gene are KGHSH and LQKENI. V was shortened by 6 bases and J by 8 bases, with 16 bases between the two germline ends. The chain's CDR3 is CASSPTGPGEAFF. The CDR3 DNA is TGTGCCAGCTCCCCGACCGGGCCAGGGGAAGCTTTCTTT.

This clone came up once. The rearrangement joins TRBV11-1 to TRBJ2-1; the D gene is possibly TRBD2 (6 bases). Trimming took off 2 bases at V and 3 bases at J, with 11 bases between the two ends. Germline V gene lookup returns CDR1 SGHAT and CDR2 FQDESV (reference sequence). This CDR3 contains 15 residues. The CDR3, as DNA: TGTGCCAGCAGCTTATTGGAGGGACTCTACAATGAGCAGTTCTTC. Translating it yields CASSLLEGLYNEQFF.

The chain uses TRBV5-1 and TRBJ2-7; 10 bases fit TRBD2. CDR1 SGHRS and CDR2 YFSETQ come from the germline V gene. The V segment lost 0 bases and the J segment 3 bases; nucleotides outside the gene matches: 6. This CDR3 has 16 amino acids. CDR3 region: CASSLATGTSVYEQYF. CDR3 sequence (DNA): TGCGCCAGCAGCTTGGCTACCGGGACTAGCGTCTACGAGCAGTACTTC.

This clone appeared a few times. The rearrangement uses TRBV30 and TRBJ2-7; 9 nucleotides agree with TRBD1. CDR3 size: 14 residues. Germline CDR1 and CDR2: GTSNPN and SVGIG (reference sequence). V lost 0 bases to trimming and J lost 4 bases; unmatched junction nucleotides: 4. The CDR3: CAWSVLGQGYEQYF. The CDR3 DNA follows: TGTGCCTGGAGTGTATTGGGACAGGGTTACGAGCAGTACTTC.

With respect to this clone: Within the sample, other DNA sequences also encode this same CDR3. The CDR3 nucleotides are TGTGCCAGCAGCCCAGGGGAGATTGAAGCTTTCTTT. Translated: CASSPGEIEAFF. The genes are TRBV9 and TRBJ1-1, with D perhaps matching TRBD1 (6 bases). Trimming pared 4 bases from V and 7 bases from J, leaving 11 bases between. This CDR3 spans 12 amino acids. Germline V gene sequence: CDR1 SGDLS, CDR2 YYNGEE. Supplemented by reference TRBV9 and TRBJ1-1, the full variable domain reads DSGVTQTPKHLITATGQRVTLRCSPRSGDLSVYWYQQSLDQGLQFLIQYYNGEERAKGNILERFSAQQFPDLHSELNLSSLELGDSALYFCASSPGEIEAFFGQGTRLTVV.

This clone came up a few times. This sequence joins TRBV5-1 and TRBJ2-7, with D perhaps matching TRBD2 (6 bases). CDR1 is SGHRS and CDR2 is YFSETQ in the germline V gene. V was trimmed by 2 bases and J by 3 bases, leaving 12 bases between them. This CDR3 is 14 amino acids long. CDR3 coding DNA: TGCGCCAGCAGCTTTTCGGGCGGGAACTACGAGCAGTACTTC. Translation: CASSFSGGNYEQYF. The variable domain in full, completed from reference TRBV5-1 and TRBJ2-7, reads KAGVTQTPRYLIKTRGQQVTLSCSPISGHRSVSWYQQTPGQGLQFLFEYFSETQRNKGNFPGRFSGRQFSNSRSEMNVSTLELGDSALYLCASSFSGGNYEQYFGPGTRLTVT.

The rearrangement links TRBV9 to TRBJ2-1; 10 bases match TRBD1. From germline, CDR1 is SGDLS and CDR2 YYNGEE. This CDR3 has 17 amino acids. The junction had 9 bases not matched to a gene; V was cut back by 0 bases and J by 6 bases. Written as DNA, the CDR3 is TGTGCCAGCAGCGTAGGTTCATTCAGGACAGGGGGCAATGAGCAGTTCTTC. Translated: CASSVGSFRTGGNEQFF.

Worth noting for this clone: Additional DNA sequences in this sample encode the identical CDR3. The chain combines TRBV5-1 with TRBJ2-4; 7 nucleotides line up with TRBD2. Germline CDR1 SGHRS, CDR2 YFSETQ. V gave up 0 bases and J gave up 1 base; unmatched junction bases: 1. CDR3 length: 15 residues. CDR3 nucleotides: TGCGCCAGCAGCTTGGCCGGGGGGGCCAAAAACATTCAGTACTTC. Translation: CASSLAGGAKNIQYF.

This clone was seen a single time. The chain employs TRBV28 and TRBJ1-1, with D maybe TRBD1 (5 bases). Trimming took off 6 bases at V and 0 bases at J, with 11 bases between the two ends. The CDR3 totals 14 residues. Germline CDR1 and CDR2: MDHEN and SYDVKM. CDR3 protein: CASRWGDVNTEAFF. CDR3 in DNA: TGTGCCAGCAGGTGGGGGGATGTGAACACTGAAGCTTTCTTT.

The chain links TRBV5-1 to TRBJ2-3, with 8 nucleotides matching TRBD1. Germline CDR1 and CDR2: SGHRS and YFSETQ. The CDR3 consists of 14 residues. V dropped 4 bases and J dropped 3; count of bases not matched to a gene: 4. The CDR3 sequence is CASSGQGGTDTQYF. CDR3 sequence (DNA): TGCGCCAGCAGCGGACAGGGAGGTACAGATACGCAGTATTTT. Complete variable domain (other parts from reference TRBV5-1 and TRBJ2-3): KAGVTQTPRYLIKTRGQQVTLSCSPISGHRSVSWYQQTPGQGLQFLFEYFSETQRNKGNFPGRFSGRQFSNSRSEMNVSTLELGDSALYLCASSGQGGTDTQYFGPGTRLTVL.

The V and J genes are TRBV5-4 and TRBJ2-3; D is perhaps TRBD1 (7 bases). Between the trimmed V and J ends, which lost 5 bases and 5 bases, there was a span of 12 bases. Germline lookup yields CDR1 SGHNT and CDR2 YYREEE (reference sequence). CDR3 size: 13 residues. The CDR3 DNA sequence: TGTGCCAGCAGATACCAGGGGGGAGATACGCAGTATTTT. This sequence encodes CASRYQGGDTQYF.

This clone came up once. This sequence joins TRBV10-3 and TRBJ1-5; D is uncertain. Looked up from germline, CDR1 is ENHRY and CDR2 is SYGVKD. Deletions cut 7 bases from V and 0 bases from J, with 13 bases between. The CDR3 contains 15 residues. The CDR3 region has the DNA TGTGCCATCAACGGAGGGCCGCCTAGCAATCAGCCCCAGCATTTT. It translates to CAINGGPPSNQPQHF.

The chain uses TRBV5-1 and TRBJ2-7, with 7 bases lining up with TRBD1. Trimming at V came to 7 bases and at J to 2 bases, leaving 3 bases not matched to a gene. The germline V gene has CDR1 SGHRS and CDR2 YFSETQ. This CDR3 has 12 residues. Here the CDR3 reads CASRDSPYEQYF. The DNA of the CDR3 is TGCGCCAGCCGGGACAGTCCCTACGAGCAGTACTTC.

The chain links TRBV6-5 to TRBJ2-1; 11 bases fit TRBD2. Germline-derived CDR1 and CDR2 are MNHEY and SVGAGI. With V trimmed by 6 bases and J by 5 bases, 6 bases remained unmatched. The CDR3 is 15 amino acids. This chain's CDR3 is CASRTPGLADNEQFF. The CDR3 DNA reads TGTGCCAGCAGGACACCGGGACTAGCGGACAATGAGCAGTTCTTC.

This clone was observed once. CDR3 sequence reads: CASSPSRQGYGYTF. As DNA, the CDR3 is TGTGCCAGCAGTCCCTCAAGACAGGGGTATGGCTACACCTTC. The genes are TRBV28 and TRBJ1-2; TRBD1 matches at 8 bases. V was pared by 5 bases and J by 5 bases, with 7 bases of the junction left unmatched. The CDR3 is made up of 14 amino acids. Germline V CDR1 and CDR2: MDHEN, SYDVKM.

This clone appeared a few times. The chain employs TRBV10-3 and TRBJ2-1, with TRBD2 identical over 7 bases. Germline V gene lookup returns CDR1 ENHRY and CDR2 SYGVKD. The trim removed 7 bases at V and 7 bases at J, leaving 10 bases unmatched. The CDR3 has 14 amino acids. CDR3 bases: TGTGCCATCATGTCGGGAGGTTTTAGAAATGAGCAGTTCTTC. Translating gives CAIMSGGFRNEQFF.

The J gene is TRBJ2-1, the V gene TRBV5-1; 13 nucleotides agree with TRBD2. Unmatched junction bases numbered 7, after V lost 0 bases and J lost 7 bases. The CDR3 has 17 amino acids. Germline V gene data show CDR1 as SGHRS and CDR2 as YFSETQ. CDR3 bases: TGCGCCAGCAGCTTGGAACTAGCGGGAGGGCTTCGGAATGAGCAGTTCTTC. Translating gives CASSLELAGGLRNEQFF.

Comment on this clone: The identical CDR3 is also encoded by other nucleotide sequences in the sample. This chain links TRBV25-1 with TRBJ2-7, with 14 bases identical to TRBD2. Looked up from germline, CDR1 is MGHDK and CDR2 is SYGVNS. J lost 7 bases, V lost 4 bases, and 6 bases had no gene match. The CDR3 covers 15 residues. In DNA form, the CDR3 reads TGTGCCAGCAGTGCTCCGGGACTAGCGGGAGTTGAGCAGTACTTC. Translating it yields CASSAPGLAGVEQYF.

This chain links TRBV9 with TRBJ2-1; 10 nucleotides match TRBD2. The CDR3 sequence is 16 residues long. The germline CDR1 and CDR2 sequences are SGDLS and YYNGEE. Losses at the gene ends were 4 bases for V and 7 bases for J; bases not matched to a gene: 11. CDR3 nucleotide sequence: TGTGCCAGCAGCCCCGGAGCGGGAGGGGGGGAGAATGAGCAGTTCTTC. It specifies CASSPGAGGGENEQFF.

CDR3 sequence: CASSWAASTSTEAFF. CDR3 coding DNA: TGTGCCAGCAGTTGGGCCGCCTCGACCTCCACTGAAGCTTTCTTT. This chain uses TRBV27 with TRBJ1-1; D gene unclear. The CDR3 runs 15 residues. The ends were cut back, 4 bases at V and 4 bases at J, with 16 bases in the middle. The germline gives CDR1 MNHEY, CDR2 SMNVEV (reference sequence).

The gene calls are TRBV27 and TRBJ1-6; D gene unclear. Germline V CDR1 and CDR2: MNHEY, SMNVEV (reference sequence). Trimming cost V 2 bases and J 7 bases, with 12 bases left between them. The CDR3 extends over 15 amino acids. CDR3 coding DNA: TGTGCCAGCAGTTTAGGGCCGTCCCCCAATTCACCCCTCCACTTT. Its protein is CASSLGPSPNSPLHF.

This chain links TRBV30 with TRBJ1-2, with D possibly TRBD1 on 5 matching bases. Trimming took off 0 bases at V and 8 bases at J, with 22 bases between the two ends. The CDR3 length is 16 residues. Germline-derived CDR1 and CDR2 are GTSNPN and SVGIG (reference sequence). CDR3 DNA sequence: TGTGCCTGGAGTGTAGTTACCCAGGGATTTCTTGGAGGCTACACCTTC. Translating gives CAWSVVTQGFLGGYTF.